This T cell receptor beta chain derives from a study of blood T cell repertoires in COVID-19. Study information: Acute-phase and convalescent COVID-19 samples originated in the United States, Italy and Spain. Sample material is recorded as cDNA or gDNA derived from T cells, B-cell-depleted T cells, or PBMCs.

Germline-derived CDR1 and CDR2 are MGHDK and SYGVNS. There are 16 residues in the CDR3. Trimming removed 4 bases at V and 0 bases at J, with 10 bases between. Original processing methods: Amplification of reference gene primers was used by the study to estimate nucleated cell counts. Clones were sequenced by immunoSEQ multiplex PCR, and TCRdb holds only the in-frame ones, with some missing. That table is the source of V, J and clone size, and D and trimming were worked out from the DNA. This repertoire shows tens of thousands of clones, 87% found once; its top ten account for approximately 28%. The sequence came from a woman older than 75 with active or convalescent COVID-19. The sequenced sample consisted of peripheral blood. J is TRBJ1-6 and V is TRBV25-1, with a tentative D call TRBD1 (6 bases). The CDR3 spells CASSGQASSYNSPLHF. The CDR3 DNA reads TGTGCCAGCAGTGGACAGGCGAGCTCCTATAATTCACCCCTCCACTTT.